One TCR beta chain is described in this entry. Its antigen is not identified. The V end lost 0 bases, the J end lost 10 bases, and 10 bases lay between the germline ends. The CDR3 has 13 amino acids. Per the germline V gene, CDR1 is KGHSH and CDR2 is LQKENI. The data derive from a study of vaccination and CD4 T cells after COVID-19. Study summary: Researchers treated cells with overlapping spike peptides taken from SARS-CoV-2, HCoV-NL63, HCoV-OC43 and HCoV-229E.

Cultured CD4+ T cells had their DNA profiled by the Oncomine TCR Beta short-read assay. Genomic DNA was isolated from CD4+ T cells that had been cultured. TCRdb independently ran MiXCR on the PCR reads; one entry per CDR3 protein. The profile shows approximately 9,500 distinct CDR3 sequences, about 35% of them singletons. Regarding treatment: 10-day PBMC culture with coronavirus spike peptide pools or control peptides (ViraFEST assay). CD4+ T-cell collection from the unexposed donor predated the COVID-19 pandemic (2011-2018). ViraFEST stimulated the growth of antigen-specific T cells using peptide pools and subsequently profiled their TCRs by sequencing. Study results and limitations: A relatively small number of convalescent patients were studied, and no early post-infection timepoints were included.

Sequenced material: CD4+ T cells from blood, cultured in vitro. This sequence was found in a human donor in good health. This chain uses TRBV18 with TRBJ2-1, with D possibly TRBD2 on 6 matching bases. CDR3 sequence (DNA): TGTGCCAGCTCACCACCGGGGGGACGCGAGCAGTTCTTC. It translates to CASSPPGGREQFF.